Listed here is a single T cell receptor (beta chain). Its antigen remains unknown. This record comes from a study of regulatory dendritic cells for organ transplantation. Allogeneic regulatory or mature dendritic cells were co-cultured for 5 days with CFSE-labeled sorted T cells at 1:10. FACS sorted CD4+ or CD8+ T cells into CD45RA+ naive and CD45RO+ memory. The CDR3 contains 18 residues. V lost 7 bases to trimming and J lost 3 bases; unmatched junction nucleotides: 19. Germline V gives CDR1 SGHRS, CDR2 YFSETQ. Generated by immunoSEQ multiplex PCR, the TCRdb table keeps only in-frame clones and is missing some. The sample has about 10,000 clones, about three fifths seen once.

Sequenced material: naive CD4+ T cells from blood cultured with dendritic cells. Subset denoted: CD45RA+ naive T cells. J is TRBJ2-5 and V is TRBV5-1; 9 bases match TRBD2. This sequence was found in a human donor in good health. The CDR3 DNA reads as TGCGCCAGCCGGAGTTTCGGGGGACTAGCCTTAAAAGAAGAGACCCAGTACTTC. As protein: CASRSFGGLALKEETQYF.